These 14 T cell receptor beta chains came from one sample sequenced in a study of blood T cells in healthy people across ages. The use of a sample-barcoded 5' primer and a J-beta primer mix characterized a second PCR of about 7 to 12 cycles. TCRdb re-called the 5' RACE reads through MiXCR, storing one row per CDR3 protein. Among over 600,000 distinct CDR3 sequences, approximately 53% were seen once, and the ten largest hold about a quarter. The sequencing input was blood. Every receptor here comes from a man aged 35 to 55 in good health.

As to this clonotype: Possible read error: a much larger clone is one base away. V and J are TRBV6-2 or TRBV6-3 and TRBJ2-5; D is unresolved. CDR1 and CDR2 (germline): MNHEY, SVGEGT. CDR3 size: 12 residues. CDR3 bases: TGTGCCAGCAGTTACTTGCAAGAGACCCGGTACTTC. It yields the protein CASSYLQETRYF.

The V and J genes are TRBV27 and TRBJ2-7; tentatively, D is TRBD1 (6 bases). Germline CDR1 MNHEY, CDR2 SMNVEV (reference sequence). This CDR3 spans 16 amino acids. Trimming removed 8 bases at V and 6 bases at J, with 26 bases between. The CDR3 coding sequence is TGTGCCAGCCAATCAACCAGGTGGGGGCGCTTCTCCGAGCAGTACTTC. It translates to CASQSTRWGRFSEQYF.

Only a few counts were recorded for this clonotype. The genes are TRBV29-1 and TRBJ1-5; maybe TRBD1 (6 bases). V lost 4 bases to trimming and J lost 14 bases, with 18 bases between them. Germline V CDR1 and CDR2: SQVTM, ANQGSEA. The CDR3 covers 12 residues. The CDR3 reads CSVGGSGPGEHF. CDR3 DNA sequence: TGCAGCGTTGGGGGTTCGGGACCAGGGGAGCATTTT. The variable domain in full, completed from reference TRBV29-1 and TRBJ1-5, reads SAVISQKPSRDICQRGTSLTIQCQVDSQVTMMFWYRQQPGQSLTLIATANQGSEATYESGFVIDKFPISRPNLTFSTLTVSNMSPEDSSIYLCSVGGSGPGEHFGDGTRLSIL.

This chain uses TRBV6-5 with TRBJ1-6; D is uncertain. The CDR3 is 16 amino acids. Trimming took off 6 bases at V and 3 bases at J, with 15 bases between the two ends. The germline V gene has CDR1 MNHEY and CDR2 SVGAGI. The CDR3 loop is CASRDSGGFYNSPLHF. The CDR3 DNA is TGTGCCAGCAGGGACTCAGGAGGGTTCTATAATTCACCCCTCCACTTT.

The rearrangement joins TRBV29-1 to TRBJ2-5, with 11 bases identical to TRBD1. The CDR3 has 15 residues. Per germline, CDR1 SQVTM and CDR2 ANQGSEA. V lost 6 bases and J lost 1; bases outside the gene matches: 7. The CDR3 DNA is TGCAGCGTGAGTCGGACAGGGGGCTTCCAAGAGACCCAGTACTTC. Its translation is CSVSRTGGFQETQYF.

The CDR3 nucleotides are TGTGCCAGCAGCCACCGTACCAAGTTTTGGGAGCAGTTCTTC. Protein: CASSHRTKFWEQFF. The chain recombines TRBV3-1 with TRBJ2-1; D not resolved. Trimming took off 3 bases at V and 10 bases at J, with 16 bases between the two ends. Germline V gives CDR1 LGHDT, CDR2 YNNKEL (reference sequence). The CDR3 runs to 14 residues.

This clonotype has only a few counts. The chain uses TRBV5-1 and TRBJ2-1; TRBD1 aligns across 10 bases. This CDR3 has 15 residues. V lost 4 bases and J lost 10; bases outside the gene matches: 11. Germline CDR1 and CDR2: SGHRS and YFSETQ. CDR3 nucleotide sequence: TGCGCCAGCAGCATTGGGACAGGGGTGAGTAAGGAGCAGTTCTTC. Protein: CASSIGTGVSKEQFF.

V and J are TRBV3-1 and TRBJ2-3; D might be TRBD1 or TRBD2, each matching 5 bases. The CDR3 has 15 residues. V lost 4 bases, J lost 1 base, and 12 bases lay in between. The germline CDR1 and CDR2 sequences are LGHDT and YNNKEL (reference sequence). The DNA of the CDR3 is TGTGCCAGCAGCCCCTGGGACCTTGGCACAGATACGCAGTATTTT. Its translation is CASSPWDLGTDTQYF.

The CDR3 DNA follows: TGTGCCAGCAGCTTGCAGGGGCGAAATTACTATGGCTACACCTTC. Amino acid sequence: CASSLQGRNYYGYTF. V is TRBV7-9 and J is TRBJ1-2, with D possibly being TRBD1 (6 bases). Germline V lookup: CDR1 SEHNR, CDR2 FQNEAQ (reference sequence). Between the trimmed V and J ends, which lost 3 bases and 3 bases, there was a span of 14 bases. The CDR3 runs 15 residues.

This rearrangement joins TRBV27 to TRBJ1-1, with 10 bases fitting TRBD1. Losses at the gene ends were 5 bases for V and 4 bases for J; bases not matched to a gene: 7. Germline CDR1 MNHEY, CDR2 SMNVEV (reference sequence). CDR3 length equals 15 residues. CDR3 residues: CASSGTGDRTTEAFF. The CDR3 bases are TGTGCCAGCAGTGGGACAGGGGACCGTACCACTGAAGCTTTCTTT.

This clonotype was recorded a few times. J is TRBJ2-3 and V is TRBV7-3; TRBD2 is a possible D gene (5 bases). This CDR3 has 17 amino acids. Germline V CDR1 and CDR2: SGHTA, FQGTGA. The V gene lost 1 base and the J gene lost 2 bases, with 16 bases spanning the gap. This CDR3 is CASSLNPGMDNTDTQYF. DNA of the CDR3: TGTGCCAGCAGCTTAAACCCCGGGATGGATAACACAGATACGCAGTATTTT. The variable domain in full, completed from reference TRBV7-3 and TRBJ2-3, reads GAGVSQTPSNKVTEKGKYVELRCDPISGHTALYWYRQSLGQGPEFLIYFQGTGAADDSGLPNDRFFAVRPEGSVSTLKIQRTERGDSAVYLCASSLNPGMDNTDTQYFGPGTRLTVL.

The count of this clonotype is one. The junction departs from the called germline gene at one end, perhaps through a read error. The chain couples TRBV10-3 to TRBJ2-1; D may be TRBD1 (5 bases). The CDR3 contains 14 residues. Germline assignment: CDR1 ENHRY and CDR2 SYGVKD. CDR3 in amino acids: CAVSVERGYNEQFF. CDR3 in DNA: TGTGCCGTCAGTGTTGAAAGGGGATACAATGAGCAGTTCTTC.

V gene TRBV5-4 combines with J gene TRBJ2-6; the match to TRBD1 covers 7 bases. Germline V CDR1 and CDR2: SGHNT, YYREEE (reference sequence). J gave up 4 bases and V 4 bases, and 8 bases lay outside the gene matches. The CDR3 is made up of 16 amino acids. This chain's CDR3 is CASSPKTGFGANVLTF. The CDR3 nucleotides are TGTGCCAGCAGCCCGAAGACAGGGTTCGGGGCCAACGTCCTGACTTTC.

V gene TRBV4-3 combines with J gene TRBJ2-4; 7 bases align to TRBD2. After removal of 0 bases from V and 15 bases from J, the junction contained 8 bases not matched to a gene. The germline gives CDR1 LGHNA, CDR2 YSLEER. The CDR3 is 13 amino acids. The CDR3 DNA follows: TGCGCCAGCAGCCAAGATCGGGAGGCTACGGGGTACTTC. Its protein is CASSQDREATGYF.